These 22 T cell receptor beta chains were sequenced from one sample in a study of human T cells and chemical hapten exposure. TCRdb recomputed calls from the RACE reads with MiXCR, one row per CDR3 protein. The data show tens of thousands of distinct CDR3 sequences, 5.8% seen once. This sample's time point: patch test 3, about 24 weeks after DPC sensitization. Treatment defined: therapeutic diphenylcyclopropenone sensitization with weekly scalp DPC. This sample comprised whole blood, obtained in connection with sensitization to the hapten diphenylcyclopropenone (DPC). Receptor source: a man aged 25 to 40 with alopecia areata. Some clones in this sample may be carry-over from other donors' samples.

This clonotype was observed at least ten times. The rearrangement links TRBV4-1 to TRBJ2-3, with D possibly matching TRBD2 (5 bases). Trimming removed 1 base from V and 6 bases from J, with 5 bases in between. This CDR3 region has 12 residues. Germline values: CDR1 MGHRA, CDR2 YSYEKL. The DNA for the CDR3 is TGCGCCAGCAGCCAAGGGGAGGATACGCAGTATTTT. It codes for CASSQGEDTQYF.

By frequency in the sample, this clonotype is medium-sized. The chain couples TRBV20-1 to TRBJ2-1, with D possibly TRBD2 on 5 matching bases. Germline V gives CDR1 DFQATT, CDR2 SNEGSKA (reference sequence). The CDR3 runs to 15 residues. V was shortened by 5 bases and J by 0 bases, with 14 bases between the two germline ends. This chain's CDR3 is CSAGTGEGSYNEQFF. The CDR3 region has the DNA TGCAGTGCTGGTACCGGAGAGGGCTCCTACAATGAGCAGTTCTTC.

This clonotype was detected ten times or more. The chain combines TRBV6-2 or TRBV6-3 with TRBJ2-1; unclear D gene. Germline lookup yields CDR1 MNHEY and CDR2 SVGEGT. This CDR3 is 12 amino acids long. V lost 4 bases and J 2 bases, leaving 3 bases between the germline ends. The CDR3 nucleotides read TGTGCCAGCAGTTGGACCTACAATGAGCAGTTCTTC. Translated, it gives CASSWTYNEQFF.

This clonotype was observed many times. In nucleotides, the CDR3 is TGCGCCAGCAGCCAAGATATGTGGCCTAATTCACCCCTCCACTTT. Residues: CASSQDMWPNSPLHF. The chain links TRBV4-3 to TRBJ1-6; D ambiguous. Trimming took off 0 bases at V and 6 bases at J, with 9 bases between the two ends. The CDR3 consists of 15 residues. The germline gives CDR1 LGHNA, CDR2 YSLEER.

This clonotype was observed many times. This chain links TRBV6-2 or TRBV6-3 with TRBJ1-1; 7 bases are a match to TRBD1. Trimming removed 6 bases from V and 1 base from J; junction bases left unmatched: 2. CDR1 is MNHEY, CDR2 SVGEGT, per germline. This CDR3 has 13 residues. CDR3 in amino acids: CASRGTENTEAFF. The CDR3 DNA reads TGTGCCAGCAGGGGGACAGAGAACACTGAAGCTTTCTTT.

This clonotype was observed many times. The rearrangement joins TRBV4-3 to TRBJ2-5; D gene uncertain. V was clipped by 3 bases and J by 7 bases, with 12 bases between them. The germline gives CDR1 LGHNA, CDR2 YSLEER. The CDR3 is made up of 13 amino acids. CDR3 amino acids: CASSQTSERTQYF. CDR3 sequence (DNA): TGCGCCAGCAGCCAGACCTCGGAGAGGACCCAGTACTTC.

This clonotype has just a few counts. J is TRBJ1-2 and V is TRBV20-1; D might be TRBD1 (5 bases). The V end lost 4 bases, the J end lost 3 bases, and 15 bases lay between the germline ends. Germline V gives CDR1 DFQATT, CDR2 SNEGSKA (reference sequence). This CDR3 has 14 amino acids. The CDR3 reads CSAKAPGGYYGYTF. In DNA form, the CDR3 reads TGCAGTGCTAAAGCCCCGGGGGGGTACTATGGCTACACCTTC.

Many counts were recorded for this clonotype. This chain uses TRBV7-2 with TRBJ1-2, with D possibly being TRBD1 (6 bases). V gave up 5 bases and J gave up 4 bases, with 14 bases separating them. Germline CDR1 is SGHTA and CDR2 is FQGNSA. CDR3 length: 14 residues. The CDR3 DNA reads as TGTGCCAGCAGCCAACAGGGTTTTAGCTATGGCTACACCTTC. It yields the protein CASSQQGFSYGYTF.

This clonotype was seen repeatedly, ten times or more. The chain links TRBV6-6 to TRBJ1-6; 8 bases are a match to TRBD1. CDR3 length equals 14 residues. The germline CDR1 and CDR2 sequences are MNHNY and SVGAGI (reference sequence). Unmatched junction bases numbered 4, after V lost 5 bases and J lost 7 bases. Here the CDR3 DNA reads TGTGCCAGCAGTGATGACAGGGGCAATTCACCCCTCCACTTT. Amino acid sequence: CASSDDRGNSPLHF.

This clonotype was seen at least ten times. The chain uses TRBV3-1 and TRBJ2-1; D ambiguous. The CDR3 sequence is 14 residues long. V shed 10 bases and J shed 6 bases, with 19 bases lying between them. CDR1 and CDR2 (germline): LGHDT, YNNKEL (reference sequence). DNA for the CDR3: TGTGCCACCAGTTTCGGGCGTCTGGGCAATGAGCAGTTCTTC. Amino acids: CATSFGRLGNEQFF.

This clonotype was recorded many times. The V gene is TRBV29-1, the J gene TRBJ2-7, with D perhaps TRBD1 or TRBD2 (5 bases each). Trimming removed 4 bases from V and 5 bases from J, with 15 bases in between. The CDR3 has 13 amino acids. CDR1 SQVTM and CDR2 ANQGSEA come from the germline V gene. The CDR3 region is CSVVAAGSHEQYF. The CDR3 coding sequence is TGCAGCGTTGTGGCGGCAGGGAGCCACGAGCAGTACTTC.

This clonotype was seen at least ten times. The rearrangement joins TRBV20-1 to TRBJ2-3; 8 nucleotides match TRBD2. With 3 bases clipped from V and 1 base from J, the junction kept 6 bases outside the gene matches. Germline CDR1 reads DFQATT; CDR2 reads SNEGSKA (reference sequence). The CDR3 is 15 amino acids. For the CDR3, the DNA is TGCAGTGCTAGTAACCGGGAGGGCCGCACAGATACGCAGTATTTT. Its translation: CSASNREGRTDTQYF.

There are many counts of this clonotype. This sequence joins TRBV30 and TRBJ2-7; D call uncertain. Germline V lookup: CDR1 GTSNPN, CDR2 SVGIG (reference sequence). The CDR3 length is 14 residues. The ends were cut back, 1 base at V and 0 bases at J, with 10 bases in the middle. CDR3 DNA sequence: TGTGCCTGGAGTGCGACGGCTGGCTCCTACGAGCAGTACTTC. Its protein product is CAWSATAGSYEQYF.

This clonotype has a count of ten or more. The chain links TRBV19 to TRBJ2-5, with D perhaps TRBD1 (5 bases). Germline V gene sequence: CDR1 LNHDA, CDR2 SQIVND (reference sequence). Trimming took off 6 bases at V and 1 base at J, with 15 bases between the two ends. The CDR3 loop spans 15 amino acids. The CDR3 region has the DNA TGTGCCAGTAGACGGATAGACAGCCTCCAAGAGACCCAGTACTTC. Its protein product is CASRRIDSLQETQYF. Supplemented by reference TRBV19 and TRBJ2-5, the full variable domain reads DGGITQSPKYLFRKEGQNVTLSCEQNLNHDAMYWYRQDPGQGLRLIYYSQIVNDFQKGDIAEGYSVSREKKESFPLTVTSAQKNPTAFYLCASRRIDSLQETQYFGPGTRLLVL.

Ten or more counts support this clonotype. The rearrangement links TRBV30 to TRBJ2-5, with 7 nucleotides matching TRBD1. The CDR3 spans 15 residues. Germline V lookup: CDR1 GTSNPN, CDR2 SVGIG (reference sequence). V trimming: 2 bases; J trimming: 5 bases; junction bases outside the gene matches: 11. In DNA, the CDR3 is TGTGCCTGGAGTCGTTTCGGGACAGTTGGTGAGACCCAGTACTTC. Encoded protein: CAWSRFGTVGETQYF.

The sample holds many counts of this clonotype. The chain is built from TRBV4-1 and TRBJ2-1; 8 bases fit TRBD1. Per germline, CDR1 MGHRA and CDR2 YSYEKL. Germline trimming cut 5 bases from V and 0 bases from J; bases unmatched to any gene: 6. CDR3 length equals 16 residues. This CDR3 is CASSKGTGISYNEQFF. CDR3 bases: TGCGCCAGCAGCAAGGGGACAGGAATCTCCTACAATGAGCAGTTCTTC.

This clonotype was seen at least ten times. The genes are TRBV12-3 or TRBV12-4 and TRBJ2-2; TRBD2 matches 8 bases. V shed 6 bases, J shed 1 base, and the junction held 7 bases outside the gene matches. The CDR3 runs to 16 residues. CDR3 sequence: CASSSPGGRNTGELFF. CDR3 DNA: TGTGCCAGCAGCAGCCCGGGGGGGAGGAACACCGGGGAGCTGTTTTTT.

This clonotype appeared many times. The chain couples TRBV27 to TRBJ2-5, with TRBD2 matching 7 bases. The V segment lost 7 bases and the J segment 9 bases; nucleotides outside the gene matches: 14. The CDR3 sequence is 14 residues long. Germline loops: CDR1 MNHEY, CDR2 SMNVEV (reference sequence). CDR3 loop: CASTPMGGVSAQYF. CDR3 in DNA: TGTGCCAGCACCCCCATGGGGGGGGTGTCGGCCCAGTACTTC.

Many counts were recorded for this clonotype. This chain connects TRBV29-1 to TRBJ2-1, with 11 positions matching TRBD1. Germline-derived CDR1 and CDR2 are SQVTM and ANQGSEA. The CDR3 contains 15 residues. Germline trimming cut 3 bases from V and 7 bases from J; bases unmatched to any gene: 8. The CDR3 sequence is CSVDWGTGGGNEQFF. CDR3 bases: TGCAGCGTTGATTGGGGGACAGGGGGAGGGAATGAGCAGTTCTTC.

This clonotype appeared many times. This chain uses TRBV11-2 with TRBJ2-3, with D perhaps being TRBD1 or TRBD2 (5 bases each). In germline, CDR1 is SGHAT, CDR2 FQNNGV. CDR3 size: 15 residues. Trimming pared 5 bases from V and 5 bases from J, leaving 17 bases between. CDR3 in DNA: TGTGCCAGCAGCCACGCGTGGGACCTGGGAGATACGCAGTATTTT. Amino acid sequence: CASSHAWDLGDTQYF.

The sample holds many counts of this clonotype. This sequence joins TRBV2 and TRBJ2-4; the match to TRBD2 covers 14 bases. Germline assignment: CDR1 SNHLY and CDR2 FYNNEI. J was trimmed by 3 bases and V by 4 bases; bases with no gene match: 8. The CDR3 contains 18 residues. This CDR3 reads CASSVGLAGELGKNIQYF. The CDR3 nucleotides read TGTGCCAGCAGTGTGGGACTAGCGGGAGAATTGGGCAAAAACATTCAGTACTTC.

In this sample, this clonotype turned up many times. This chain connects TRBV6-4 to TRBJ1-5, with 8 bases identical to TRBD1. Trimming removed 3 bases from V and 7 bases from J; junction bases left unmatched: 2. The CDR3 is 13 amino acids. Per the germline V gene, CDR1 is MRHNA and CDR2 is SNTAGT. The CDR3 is CASSEQGGQPQHF. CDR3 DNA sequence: TGTGCCAGCAGTGAACAGGGGGGGCAGCCCCAGCATTTT.